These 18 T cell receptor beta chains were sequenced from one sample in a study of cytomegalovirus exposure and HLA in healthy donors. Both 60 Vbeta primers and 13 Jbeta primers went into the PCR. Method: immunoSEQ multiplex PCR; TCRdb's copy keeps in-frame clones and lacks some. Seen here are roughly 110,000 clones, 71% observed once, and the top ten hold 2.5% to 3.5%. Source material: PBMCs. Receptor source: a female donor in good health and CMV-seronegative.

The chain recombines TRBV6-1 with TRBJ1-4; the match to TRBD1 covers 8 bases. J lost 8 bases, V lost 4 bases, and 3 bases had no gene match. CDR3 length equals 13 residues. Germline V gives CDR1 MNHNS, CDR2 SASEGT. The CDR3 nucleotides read TGTGCCAGCAGTGGGACAGGGTTCGAAAAACTGTTTTTT. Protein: CASSGTGFEKLFF.

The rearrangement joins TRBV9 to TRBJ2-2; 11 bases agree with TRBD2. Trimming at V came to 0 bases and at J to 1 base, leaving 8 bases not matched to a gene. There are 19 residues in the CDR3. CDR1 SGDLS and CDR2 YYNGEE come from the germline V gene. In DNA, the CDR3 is TGTGCCAGCAGCGTAGGGCTAGCGGGGGGAACTCTGAACACCGGGGAGCTGTTTTTT. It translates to CASSVGLAGGTLNTGELFF.

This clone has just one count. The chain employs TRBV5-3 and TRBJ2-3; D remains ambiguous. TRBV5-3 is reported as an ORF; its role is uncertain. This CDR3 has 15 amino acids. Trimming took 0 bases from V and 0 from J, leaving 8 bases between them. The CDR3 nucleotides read TGTGCCAGAAGCTTGGGCATAACTAGCACAGATACGCAGTATTTT. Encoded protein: CARSLGITSTDTQYF.

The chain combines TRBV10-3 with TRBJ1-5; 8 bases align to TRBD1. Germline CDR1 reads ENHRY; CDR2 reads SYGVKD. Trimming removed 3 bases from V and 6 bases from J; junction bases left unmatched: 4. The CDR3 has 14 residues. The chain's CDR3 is CAISEQGGGQPQHF. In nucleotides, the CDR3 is TGTGCCATCAGTGAACAGGGGGGCGGTCAGCCCCAGCATTTT.

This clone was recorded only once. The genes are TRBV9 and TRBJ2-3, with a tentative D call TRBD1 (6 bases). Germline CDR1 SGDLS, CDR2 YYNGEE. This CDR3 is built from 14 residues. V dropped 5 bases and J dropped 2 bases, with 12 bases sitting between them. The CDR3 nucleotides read TGTGCCAGCAGGGGGGCTCGCCCCACAGATACGCAGTATTTT. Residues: CASRGARPTDTQYF.

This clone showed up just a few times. The CDR3 bases are TGTGCCAGCAGTCCCTCGGACAGACGCACCGGGGAGCTGTTTTTT. Amino acid sequence: CASSPSDRRTGELFF. V is TRBV28 and J is TRBJ2-2; D might be TRBD1 (6 bases). With 5 bases removed from V and 4 bases from J, the gap between germline ends came to 14 bases. The CDR3 length is 15 residues. The V gene's germline CDR1 is MDHEN and CDR2 SYDVKM.

The CDR3 is CASNGLEDRDTQYF. DNA of the CDR3: TGTGCCAGCAACGGACTAGAGGACCGAGATACGCAGTATTTT. J is TRBJ2-3 and V is TRBV5-4, with 7 bases identical to TRBD2. CDR3 size: 14 residues. V lost 6 bases, J lost 5 bases, and 9 bases stayed unmatched. Germline V lookup: CDR1 SGHNT, CDR2 YYREEE (reference sequence).

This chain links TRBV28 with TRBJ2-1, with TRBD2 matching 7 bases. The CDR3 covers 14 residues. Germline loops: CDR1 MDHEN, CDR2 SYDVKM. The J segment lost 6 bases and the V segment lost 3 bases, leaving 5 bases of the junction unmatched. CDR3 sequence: CASSFRSGGNEQFF. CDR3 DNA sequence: TGTGCCAGCAGTTTTAGGTCGGGAGGCAATGAGCAGTTCTTC. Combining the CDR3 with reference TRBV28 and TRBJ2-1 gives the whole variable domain DVKVTQSSRYLVKRTGEKVFLECVQDMDHENMFWYRQDPGLGLRLIYFSYDVKMKEKGDIPEGYSVSREKKERFSLILESASTNQTSMYLCASSFRSGGNEQFFGPGTRLTVL.

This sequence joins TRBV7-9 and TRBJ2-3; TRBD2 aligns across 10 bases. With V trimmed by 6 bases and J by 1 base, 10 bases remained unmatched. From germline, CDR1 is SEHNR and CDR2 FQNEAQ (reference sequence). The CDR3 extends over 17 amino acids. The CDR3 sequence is CASSQTLSGRGTDTQYF. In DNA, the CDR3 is TGTGCCAGCAGTCAAACCCTAAGCGGGAGGGGCACAGATACGCAGTATTTT.

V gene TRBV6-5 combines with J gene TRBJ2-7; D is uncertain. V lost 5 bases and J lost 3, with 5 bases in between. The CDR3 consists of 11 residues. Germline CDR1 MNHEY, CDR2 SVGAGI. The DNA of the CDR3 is TGTGCCAGCAGTAACAACTACGAGCAGTACTTC. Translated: CASSNNYEQYF.

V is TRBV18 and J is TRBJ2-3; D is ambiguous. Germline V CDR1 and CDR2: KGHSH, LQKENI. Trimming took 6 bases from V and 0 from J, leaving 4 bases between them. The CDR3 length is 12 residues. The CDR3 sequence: CASSPSTDTQYF. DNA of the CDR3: TGTGCCAGCTCCCCTAGCACAGATACGCAGTATTTT.

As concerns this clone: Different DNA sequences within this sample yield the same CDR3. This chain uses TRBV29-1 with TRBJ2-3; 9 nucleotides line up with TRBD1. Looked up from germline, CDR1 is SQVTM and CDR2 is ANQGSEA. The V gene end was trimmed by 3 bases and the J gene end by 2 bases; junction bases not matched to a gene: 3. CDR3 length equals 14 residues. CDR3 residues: CSVEGQGYTDTQYF. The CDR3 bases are TGCAGCGTTGAGGGACAGGGTTACACAGATACGCAGTATTTT.

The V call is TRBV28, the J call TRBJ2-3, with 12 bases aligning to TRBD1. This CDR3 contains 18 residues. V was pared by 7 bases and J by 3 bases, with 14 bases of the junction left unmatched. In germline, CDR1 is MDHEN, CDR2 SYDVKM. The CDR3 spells CASNRDRGLGEGTDTQYF. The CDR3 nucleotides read TGTGCCAGCAACCGGGACAGGGGGCTTGGGGAGGGTACAGATACGCAGTATTTT.

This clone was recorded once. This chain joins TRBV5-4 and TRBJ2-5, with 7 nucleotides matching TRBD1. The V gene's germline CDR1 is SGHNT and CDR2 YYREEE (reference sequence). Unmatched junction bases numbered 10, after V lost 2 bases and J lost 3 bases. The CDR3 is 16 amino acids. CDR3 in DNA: TGTGCCAGCAGCTTTCTAACGACAGGGAGAAAAGAGACCCAGTACTTC. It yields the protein CASSFLTTGRKETQYF.

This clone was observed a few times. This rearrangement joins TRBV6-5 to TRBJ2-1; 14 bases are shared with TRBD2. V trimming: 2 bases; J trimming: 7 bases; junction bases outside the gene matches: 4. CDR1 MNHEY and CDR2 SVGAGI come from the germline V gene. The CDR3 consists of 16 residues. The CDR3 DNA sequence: TGTGCCAGCAGTTACGGGACTAGCGGGAGCATGAATGAGCAGTTCTTC. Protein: CASSYGTSGSMNEQFF.

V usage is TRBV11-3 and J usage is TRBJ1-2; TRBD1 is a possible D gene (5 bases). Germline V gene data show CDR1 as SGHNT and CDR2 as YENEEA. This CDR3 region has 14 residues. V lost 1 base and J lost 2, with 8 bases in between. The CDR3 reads CASSLGQGNYGYTF. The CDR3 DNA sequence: TGTGCCAGCAGCTTAGGGCAGGGAAACTATGGCTACACCTTC.

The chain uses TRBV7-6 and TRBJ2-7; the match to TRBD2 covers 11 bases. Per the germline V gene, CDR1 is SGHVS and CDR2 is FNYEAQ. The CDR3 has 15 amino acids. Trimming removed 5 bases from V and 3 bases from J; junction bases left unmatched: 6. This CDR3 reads CASSAGTSGSYEQYF. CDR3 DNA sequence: TGTGCCAGCAGCGCCGGGACTAGCGGCAGCTACGAGCAGTACTTC.

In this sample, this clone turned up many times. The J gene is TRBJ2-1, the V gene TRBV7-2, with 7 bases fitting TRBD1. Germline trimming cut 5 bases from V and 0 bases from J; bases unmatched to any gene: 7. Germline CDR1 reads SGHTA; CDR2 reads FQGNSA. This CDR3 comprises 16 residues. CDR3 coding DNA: TGTGCCAGCAGCCCCGGACCAGGGGGCTCCTACAATGAGCAGTTCTTC. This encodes CASSPGPGGSYNEQFF.